This T cell receptor beta chain originates from a study of T cell responses to AZD1222 COVID-19 vaccine. Study results and caveats: Across spike, vaccine-associated CD4 TCRs were found, dominant at 160-218 and 743-854. The breadth and depth of Spike-specific TCRs increased once two AZD1222 doses had been given. Donor demographics were predominantly white British with a female majority; clonal diversity may be underestimated.

Here immunoSEQ multiplex PCR was the method, and the copy in TCRdb shows in-frame clones only, minus some. The sample lists over 120,000 clones, around 93% occurring once. V shed 11 bases, J shed 8 bases, and the junction held 14 bases outside the gene matches. Germline V gene sequence: CDR1 KGHDR, CDR2 SFDVKD. CDR3 length: 14 amino acids. Worth noting for this clone: Its cognate antigen is unknown.

J is TRBJ2-1 and V is TRBV24-1; 7 bases are a match to TRBD1. The sequences come from peripheral blood, collected on day 0 of AZD1222 vaccination. The TCR comes from an adult in good health. In DNA form, the CDR3 reads TGTGCCAGCGGACAGGCAGTCCCACCCGATGAGCAGTTCTTC. It is translated as CASGQAVPPDEQFF.